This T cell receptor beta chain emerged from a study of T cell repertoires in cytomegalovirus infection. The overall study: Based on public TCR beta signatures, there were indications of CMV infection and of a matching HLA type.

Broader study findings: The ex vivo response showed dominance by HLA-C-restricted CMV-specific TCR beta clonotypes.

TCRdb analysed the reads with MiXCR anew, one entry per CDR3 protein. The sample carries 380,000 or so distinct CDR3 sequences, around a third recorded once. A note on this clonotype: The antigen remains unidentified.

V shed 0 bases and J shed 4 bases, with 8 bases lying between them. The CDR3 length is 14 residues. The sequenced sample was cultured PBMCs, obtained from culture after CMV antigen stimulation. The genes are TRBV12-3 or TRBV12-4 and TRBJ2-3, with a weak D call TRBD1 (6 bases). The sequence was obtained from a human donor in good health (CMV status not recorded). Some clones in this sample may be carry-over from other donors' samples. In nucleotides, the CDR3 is TGTGCCAGCAGTTTAGCACAGGGTCCAGATACGCAGTATTTT. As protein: CASSLAQGPDTQYF.